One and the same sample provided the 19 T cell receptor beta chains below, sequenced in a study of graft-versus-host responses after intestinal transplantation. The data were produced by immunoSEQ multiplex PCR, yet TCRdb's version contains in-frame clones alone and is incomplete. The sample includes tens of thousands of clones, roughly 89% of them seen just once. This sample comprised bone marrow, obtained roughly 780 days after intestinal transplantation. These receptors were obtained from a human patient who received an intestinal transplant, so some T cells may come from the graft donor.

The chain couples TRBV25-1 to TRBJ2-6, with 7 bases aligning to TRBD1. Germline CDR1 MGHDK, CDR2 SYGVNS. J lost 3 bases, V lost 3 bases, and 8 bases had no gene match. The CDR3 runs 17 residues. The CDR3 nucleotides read TGTGCCAGCAGTGAGTCTGAGGGGGCAGGTGGGGCCAACGTCCTGACTTTC. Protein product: CASSESEGAGGANVLTF.

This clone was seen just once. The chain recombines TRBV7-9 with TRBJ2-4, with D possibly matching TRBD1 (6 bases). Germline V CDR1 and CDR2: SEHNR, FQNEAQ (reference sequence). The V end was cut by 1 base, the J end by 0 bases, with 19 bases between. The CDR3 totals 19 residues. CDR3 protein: CASSLEPGHSRIAKNIQYF. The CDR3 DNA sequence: TGTGCCAGCAGCTTAGAACCGGGACACTCCCGAATAGCCAAAAACATTCAGTACTTC.

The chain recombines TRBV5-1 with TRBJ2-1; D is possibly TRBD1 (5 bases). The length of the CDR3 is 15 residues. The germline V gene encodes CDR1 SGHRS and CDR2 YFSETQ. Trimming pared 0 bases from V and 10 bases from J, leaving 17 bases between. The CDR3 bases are TGCGCCAGCAGCTTGGGACAGACGACCCTACAGGAGCAGTTCTTC. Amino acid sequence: CASSLGQTTLQEQFF.

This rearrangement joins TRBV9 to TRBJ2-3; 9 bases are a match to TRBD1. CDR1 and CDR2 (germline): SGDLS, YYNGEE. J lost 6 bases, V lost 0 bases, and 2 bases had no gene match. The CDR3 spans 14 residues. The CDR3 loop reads CASSVDRGRDTQYF. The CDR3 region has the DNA TGTGCCAGCAGCGTAGACAGGGGGCGCGATACGCAGTATTTT.

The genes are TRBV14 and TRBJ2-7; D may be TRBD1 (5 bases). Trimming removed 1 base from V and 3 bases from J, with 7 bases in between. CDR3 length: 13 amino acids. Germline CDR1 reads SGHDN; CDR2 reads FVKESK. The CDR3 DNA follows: TGTGCCAGCAGCCAAGGAGACAGCTACGAGCAGTACTTC. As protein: CASSQGDSYEQYF.

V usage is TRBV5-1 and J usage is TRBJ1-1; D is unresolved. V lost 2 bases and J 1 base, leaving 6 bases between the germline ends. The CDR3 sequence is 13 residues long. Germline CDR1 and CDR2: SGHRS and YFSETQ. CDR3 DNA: TGCGCCAGCAGCTTAGGAGGGAACACTGAAGCTTTCTTT. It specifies CASSLGGNTEAFF.

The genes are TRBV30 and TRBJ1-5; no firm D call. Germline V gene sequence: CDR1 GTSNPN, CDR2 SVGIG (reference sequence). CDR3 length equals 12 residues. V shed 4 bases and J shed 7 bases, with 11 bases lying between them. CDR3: CAWNLNGQPQHF. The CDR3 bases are TGTGCCTGGAATTTAAACGGGCAGCCCCAGCATTTT.

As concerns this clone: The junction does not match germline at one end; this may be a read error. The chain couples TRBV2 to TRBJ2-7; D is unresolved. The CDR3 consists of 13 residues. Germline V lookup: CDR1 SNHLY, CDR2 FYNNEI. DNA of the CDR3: TGTGCCAGCAGTGAAGCCTTTATGCTAGTCACATCATTC. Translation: CASSEAFMLVTSF.

The CDR3 sequence is CASSNQQGIIGRQIGSPLHF. The DNA for the CDR3 is TGCGCCAGCAGCAACCAACAGGGTATAATCGGTAGACAAATCGGTTCACCCCTCCACTTT. The chain links TRBV4-1 to TRBJ1-6; D perhaps matches TRBD1 (6 bases). The CDR3 covers 20 residues. Trimming removed 5 bases from V and 9 bases from J, with 32 bases in between. CDR1 MGHRA and CDR2 YSYEKL come from the germline V gene.

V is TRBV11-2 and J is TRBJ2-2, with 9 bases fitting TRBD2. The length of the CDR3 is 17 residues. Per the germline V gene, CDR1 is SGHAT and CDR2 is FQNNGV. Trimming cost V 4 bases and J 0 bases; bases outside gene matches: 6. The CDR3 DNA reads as TGTGCCAGCAGCTCCCTCCGACTAGCGGCGAACACCGGGGAGCTGTTTTTT. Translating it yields CASSSLRLAANTGELFF.

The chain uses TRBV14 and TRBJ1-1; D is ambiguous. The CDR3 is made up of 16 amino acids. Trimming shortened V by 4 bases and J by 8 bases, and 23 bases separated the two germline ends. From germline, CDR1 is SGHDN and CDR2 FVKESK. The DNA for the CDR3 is TGTGCCAGCAGCCTCCACCCTGGAAAGGCGAACAAGGAAGCTTTCTTT. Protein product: CASSLHPGKANKEAFF.

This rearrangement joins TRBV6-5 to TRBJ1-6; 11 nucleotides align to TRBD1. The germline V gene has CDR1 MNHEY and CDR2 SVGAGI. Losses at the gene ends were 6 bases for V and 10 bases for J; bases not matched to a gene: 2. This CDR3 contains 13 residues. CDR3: CASSRDRGSPLHF. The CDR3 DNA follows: TGTGCCAGCAGCCGGGACAGGGGGTCACCCCTCCACTTT.

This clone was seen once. CDR3 in DNA: TGTGCCAGCTCACCGCGGGACATCAATCAGCCCCAGCATTTT. As protein: CASSPRDINQPQHF. The chain uses TRBV18 and TRBJ1-5, with a possible D match to TRBD1 (6 bases). V was clipped by 3 bases and J by 3 bases, with 9 bases between them. In germline, CDR1 is KGHSH, CDR2 LQKENI. This CDR3 comprises 14 residues.

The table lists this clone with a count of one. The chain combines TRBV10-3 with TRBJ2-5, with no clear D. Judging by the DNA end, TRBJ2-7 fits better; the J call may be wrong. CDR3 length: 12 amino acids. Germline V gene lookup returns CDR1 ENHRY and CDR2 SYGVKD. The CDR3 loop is CAISEPGYEQYF. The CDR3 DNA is TGTGCCATCAGTGAGCCGGGCTACGAGCAGTACTTC.

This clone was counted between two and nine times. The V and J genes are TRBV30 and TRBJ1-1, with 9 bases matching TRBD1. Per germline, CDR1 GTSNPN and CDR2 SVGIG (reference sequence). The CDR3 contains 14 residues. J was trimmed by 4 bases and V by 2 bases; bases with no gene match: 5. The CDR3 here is CAWSWDREGTEAFF. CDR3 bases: TGTGCCTGGAGTTGGGACAGGGAAGGCACTGAAGCTTTCTTT.

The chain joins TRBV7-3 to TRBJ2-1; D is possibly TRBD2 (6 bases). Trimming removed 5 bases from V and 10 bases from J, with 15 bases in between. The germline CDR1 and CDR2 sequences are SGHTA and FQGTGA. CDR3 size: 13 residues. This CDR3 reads CASSPTGEKEQFF. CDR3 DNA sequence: TGTGCCAGCAGCCCGACGGGAGAAAAAGAGCAGTTCTTC.

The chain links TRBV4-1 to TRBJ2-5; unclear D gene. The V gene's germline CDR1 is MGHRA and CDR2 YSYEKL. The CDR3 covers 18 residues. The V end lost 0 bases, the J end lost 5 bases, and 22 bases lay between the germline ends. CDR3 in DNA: TGCGCCAGCAGCCAAGACTCCGGGTTCGGACCCCAAGGGGAGACCCAGTACTTC. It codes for CASSQDSGFGPQGETQYF.

The CDR3 loop is CASSNLADSYNEQFF. The CDR3 DNA sequence: TGCGCCAGCAGCAACTTAGCGGACTCCTACAATGAGCAGTTCTTC. This chain connects TRBV5-1 to TRBJ2-1; a weak D match, TRBD2 (6 bases). Germline lookup yields CDR1 SGHRS and CDR2 YFSETQ. CDR3 length equals 15 residues. V dropped 4 bases and J dropped 0 bases, with 11 bases sitting between them.

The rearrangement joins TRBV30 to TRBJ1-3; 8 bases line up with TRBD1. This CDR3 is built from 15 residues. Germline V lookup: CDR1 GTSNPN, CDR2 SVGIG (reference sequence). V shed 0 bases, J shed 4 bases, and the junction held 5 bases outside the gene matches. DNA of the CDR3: TGTGCCTGGAGTGTACGGACAGGGCGGGGAAACACCATATATTTT. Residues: CAWSVRTGRGNTIYF.